Following are 31 T cell receptor beta chains from one sample sequenced in a study of cytomegalovirus exposure and HLA in healthy donors. Both 60 Vbeta primers and 13 Jbeta primers went into the PCR. The protocol was immunoSEQ multiplex PCR, while the TCRdb copy is restricted to in-frame clones and leaves out a portion. This table has roughly 160,000 clones, just under 80% appearing once. Sequencing was done on a sample of PBMCs. The receptor source for this set is a woman between 50 and 59 years old in good health and CMV-seropositive.

The V and J genes are TRBV29-1 and TRBJ1-6; TRBD1 aligns across 8 bases. This CDR3 has 13 amino acids. With 8 bases clipped from V and 6 bases from J, the junction kept 6 bases outside the gene matches. Per the germline V gene, CDR1 is SQVTM and CDR2 is ANQGSEA. CDR3: CSISTGANSPLHF. In DNA form, the CDR3 reads TGCAGCATCTCGACAGGGGCTAATTCACCCCTCCACTTT. The full variable domain, rest sourced from reference TRBV29-1 and TRBJ1-6, is SAVISQKPSRDICQRGTSLTIQCQVDSQVTMMFWYRQQPGQSLTLIATANQGSEATYESGFVIDKFPISRPNLTFSTLTVSNMSPEDSSIYLCSISTGANSPLHFGNGTRLTVT.

The rearrangement joins TRBV15 to TRBJ1-1; D gene unclear. From germline, CDR1 is LNHNV and CDR2 YYDKDF (reference sequence). The CDR3 length is 17 residues. The germline V and J ends were trimmed by 0 bases and 6 bases, with 20 bases remaining between them. The CDR3 region has the DNA TGTGCCACCAGCAGAGATGTTGCAGGAACCGGTAACGCTGAAGCTTTCTTT. Amino acid sequence: CATSRDVAGTGNAEAFF.

V and J are TRBV6-6 and TRBJ2-7, with D perhaps TRBD1 (5 bases). Trimming removed 6 bases from V and 5 bases from J, with 11 bases in between. This CDR3 contains 12 residues. CDR1 MNHNY and CDR2 SVGAGI come from the germline V gene (reference sequence). CDR3 bases: TGTGCCAGCAGCTTAAGACAGAACGAGCAGTACTTC. It codes for CASSLRQNEQYF.

The rearrangement uses TRBV27 and TRBJ2-5; D not resolved. The J call could be wrong; TRBJ2-7 is a better fit for the DNA end. CDR1 and CDR2 (germline): MNHEY, SMNVEV (reference sequence). This CDR3 comprises 13 residues. The CDR3 DNA follows: TGTGCCAGCAGTCCCGAGACTTACTACGAGCAGTACTTC. This encodes CASSPETYYEQYF.

This sequence joins TRBV29-1 and TRBJ1-2; tentative D call: TRBD1 (6 bases). From germline, CDR1 is SQVTM and CDR2 ANQGSEA. Trimming took 4 bases from V and 7 from J, leaving 16 bases between them. There are 13 residues in the CDR3. The CDR3 spells CSVAQGPSTGYTF. CDR3 DNA sequence: TGCAGCGTTGCACAGGGACCTTCTACTGGCTACACCTTC.

In this sample, this clone turned up a few times. The chain carries TRBV11-2 and TRBJ2-2; no clear D. This CDR3 comprises 14 residues. From germline, CDR1 is SGHAT and CDR2 FQNNGV. Between the trimmed V and J ends, which lost 5 bases and 0 bases, there was a span of 7 bases. CDR3: CASSPDTNTGELFF. Here the CDR3 DNA reads TGTGCCAGCAGCCCCGACACGAACACCGGGGAGCTGTTTTTT.

The chain links TRBV6-1 to TRBJ1-1; D is unresolved. Germline assignment: CDR1 MNHNS and CDR2 SASEGT. This CDR3 has 14 residues. The germline V and J ends were trimmed by 6 bases and 4 bases, with 15 bases remaining between them. In DNA, the CDR3 is TGTGCCAGCAGCGACCCACATACGGGCACTGAAGCTTTCTTT. Translation gives CASSDPHTGTEAFF.

This clone was seen only once. The gene calls are TRBV14 and TRBJ2-2; TRBD2 aligns across 9 bases. Germline values: CDR1 SGHDN, CDR2 FVKESK. The CDR3 has 16 residues. J lost 1 base, V lost 4 bases, and 4 bases had no gene match. Here the CDR3 DNA reads TGTGCCAGCAGCCTTGGACTAGCGAGGAACACCGGGGAGCTGTTTTTT. It translates to CASSLGLARNTGELFF.

The chain couples TRBV11-2 to TRBJ2-1; 10 bases are shared with TRBD2. The junction had 9 bases not matched to a gene; V was cut back by 4 bases and J by 9 bases. This CDR3 has 15 residues. The germline CDR1 and CDR2 sequences are SGHAT and FQNNGV. CDR3 sequence (DNA): TGTGCCAGCAGCTCAGCGGGAGGGCCCCGAGCTGAGCAGTTCTTC. The encoded protein is CASSSAGGPRAEQFF. The full variable domain, its missing parts supplied by reference TRBV11-2 and TRBJ2-1, is EAGVAQSPRYKIIEKRQSVAFWCNPISGHATLYWYQQILGQGPKLLIQFQNNGVVDDSQLPKDRFSAERLKGVDSTLKIQPAKLEDSAVYLCASSSAGGPRAEQFFGPGTRLTVL.

The V call is TRBV7-2, the J call TRBJ2-1; 10 bases agree with TRBD2. The CDR3 sequence is 16 residues long. The trim removed 5 bases at V and 5 bases at J, leaving 9 bases unmatched. The germline CDR1 and CDR2 sequences are SGHTA and FQGNSA. The CDR3 nucleotides are TGTGCCAGCAGCCCAGAGGAACTAGCGGGGCACAATGAGCAGTTCTTC. It yields the protein CASSPEELAGHNEQFF.

This clone has just one count. This sample also contains other DNA sequences that code for the same CDR3. V and J are TRBV6-5 and TRBJ1-1; 9 bases line up with TRBD1. The CDR3 has 15 amino acids. Losses at the gene ends were 0 bases for V and 3 bases for J; bases not matched to a gene: 2. Germline V gives CDR1 MNHEY, CDR2 SVGAGI. CDR3 nucleotides: TGTGCCAGCAGTTACTCGGGACAGGGTGACACTGAAGCTTTCTTT. This sequence encodes CASSYSGQGDTEAFF.

V usage is TRBV2 and J usage is TRBJ2-5; 11 bases fit TRBD2. Germline assignment: CDR1 SNHLY and CDR2 FYNNEI. The junction had 4 bases not matched to a gene; V was cut back by 6 bases and J by 4 bases. The CDR3 is 14 amino acids. The CDR3 spells CASRELAGGETQYF. DNA for the CDR3: TGTGCCAGCAGAGAGCTAGCGGGGGGAGAGACCCAGTACTTC.

A single count supports this clone. The chain uses TRBV5-4 and TRBJ1-2; 8 nucleotides agree with TRBD1. CDR3 length: 16 amino acids. With V trimmed by 1 base and J by 8 bases, 13 bases remained unmatched. Germline V lookup: CDR1 SGHNT, CDR2 YYREEE (reference sequence). In nucleotides, the CDR3 is TGTGCCAGCAGCTTGAGATCGACGACAGGGGCGCCCGGCTACACCTTC. Translating it yields CASSLRSTTGAPGYTF.

The rearrangement joins TRBV11-2 to TRBJ2-3; 7 positions agree with TRBD1. This CDR3 comprises 15 residues. V was clipped by 4 bases and J by 2 bases; unmatched bases: 6. CDR1 is SGHAT and CDR2 is FQNNGV in the germline V gene. CDR3 nucleotide sequence: TGTGCCAGCAGCTCAACAGGGGCGCACACAGATACGCAGTATTTT. It specifies CASSSTGAHTDTQYF.

The rearrangement links TRBV6-6 to TRBJ1-6; D unresolved. CDR1 and CDR2 from the germline V gene are MNHNY and SVGAGI (reference sequence). CDR3 size: 15 residues. The V and J ends lost 6 bases and 0 bases respectively, with 9 bases between them. CDR3 in amino acids: CASSEPLSYNSPLHF. The CDR3 DNA reads as TGTGCCAGCAGCGAGCCCCTCTCCTATAATTCACCCCTCCACTTT.

The gene calls are TRBV5-1 and TRBJ2-7; 16 bases are shared with TRBD2. V trimming: 4 bases; J trimming: 5 bases; junction bases outside the gene matches: 6. Germline CDR1 and CDR2: SGHRS and YFSETQ. This CDR3 region has 16 residues. CDR3 coding DNA: TGCGCCAGCAGCCTCGGGACTAGCGGGAGGGTCGACGAGCAGTACTTC. Its protein product is CASSLGTSGRVDEQYF. Drawing the rest from reference TRBV5-1 and TRBJ2-7, the complete variable domain is KAGVTQTPRYLIKTRGQQVTLSCSPISGHRSVSWYQQTPGQGLQFLFEYFSETQRNKGNFPGRFSGRQFSNSRSEMNVSTLELGDSALYLCASSLGTSGRVDEQYFGPGTRLTVT.

DNA of the CDR3: TGTGCCACCCTCGAGCTGTTGAACACTGAAGCTTTCTTT. Translation gives CATLELLNTEAFF. The rearrangement links TRBV10-3 to TRBJ1-1; no clear D gene. Trimming stripped 10 bases from V and 0 bases from J, with 12 bases between. Germline lookup yields CDR1 ENHRY and CDR2 SYGVKD. The CDR3 spans 13 residues.

This chain uses TRBV18 with TRBJ1-1; D call uncertain. This CDR3 region has 13 residues. V gave up 0 bases and J gave up 4 bases, with 6 bases separating them. Germline CDR1 is KGHSH and CDR2 is LQKENI. The CDR3 nucleotides are TGTGCCAGCTCACCACCCGTTCGCACTGAAGCTTTCTTT. It is translated as CASSPPVRTEAFF.

On this clone: The junction differs from germline at one of its ends, possibly a read error. The chain has TRBV7-7 and TRBJ2-7, with 11 bases aligning to TRBD2. There are 15 residues in the CDR3. CDR1 SSHAT and CDR2 FNYEAQ come from the germline V gene (reference sequence). This CDR3 reads CASSPGLAASYEQYF. The CDR3 DNA is TGTGCTAGCAGCCCGGGACTAGCGGCGTCCTACGAGCAGTACTTC.

The chain recombines TRBV11-2 with TRBJ1-1; 7 positions match TRBD1. CDR1 is SGHAT, CDR2 FQNNGV, per germline. The CDR3 length is 15 residues. The V segment lost 4 bases and the J segment 3 bases; nucleotides outside the gene matches: 8. Here the CDR3 reads CASSSLDRADTEAFF. As DNA, the CDR3 is TGTGCCAGCAGCTCCTTAGACAGGGCCGACACTGAAGCTTTCTTT.

J is TRBJ2-5 and V is TRBV28; 15 bases are a match to TRBD2. The CDR3 consists of 15 residues. Unmatched junction bases numbered 3, after V lost 5 bases and J lost 5 bases. Germline assignment: CDR1 MDHEN and CDR2 SYDVKM. In nucleotides, the CDR3 is TGTGCCAGCAGTAGGACTAGCGGGGGGGCTGAGACCCAGTACTTC. It encodes CASSRTSGGAETQYF.

This clone was found a few times. The V and J genes are TRBV7-2 and TRBJ1-3, with TRBD1 matching over 7 bases. The CDR3 consists of 16 residues. Trimming at V came to 5 bases and at J to 2 bases, leaving 9 bases not matched to a gene. Germline V gives CDR1 SGHTA, CDR2 FQGNSA. CDR3 nucleotides: TGTGCCAGCAGCCCCGATACAGGGGCGACTGGAAACACCATATATTTT. Its translation: CASSPDTGATGNTIYF. Based on the CDR3 plus reference TRBV7-2 and TRBJ1-3, the full variable domain is GAGVSQSPSNKVTEKGKDVELRCDPISGHTALYWYRQSLGQGLEFLIYFQGNSAPDKSGLPSDRFSAERTGGSVSTLTIQRTQQEDSAVYLCASSPDTGATGNTIYFGEGSWLTVV.

The chain employs TRBV18 and TRBJ2-7; tentatively, D is TRBD2 (6 bases). Germline V CDR1 and CDR2: KGHSH, LQKENI. V dropped 0 bases and J dropped 2 bases, with 11 bases sitting between them. The CDR3 contains 15 residues. The DNA for the CDR3 is TGTGCCAGCTCACCACCGGCGACGGGAGCCTACGAGCAGTACTTC. This gives the protein CASSPPATGAYEQYF.

The chain carries TRBV7-2 and TRBJ2-7; 12 bases map to TRBD1. The V gene's germline CDR1 is SGHTA and CDR2 FQGNSA. Germline trimming cut 2 bases from V and 5 bases from J; bases unmatched to any gene: 13. The CDR3 has 18 residues. The CDR3 spells CASSLYGLRDRGHHEQYF. In DNA, the CDR3 is TGTGCCAGCAGCTTATACGGCCTCAGGGACAGGGGGCACCACGAGCAGTACTTC.

The CDR3 loop is CASSRLTGGAPFEKLFF. The CDR3 DNA reads as TGTGCCAGCAGCCGACTGACAGGGGGCGCCCCGTTTGAAAAACTGTTTTTT. The chain joins TRBV7-2 to TRBJ1-4; 10 bases align to TRBD1. CDR3 length equals 17 residues. V lost 5 bases, J lost 7 bases, and 13 bases stayed unmatched. CDR1 is SGHTA and CDR2 is FQGNSA in the germline V gene.

The sample holds one count of this clone. Other DNA sequences of this sample code for an identical CDR3. V is TRBV2 and J is TRBJ1-5; 8 bases are shared with TRBD1. The trim removed 6 bases at V and 0 bases at J, leaving 7 bases unmatched. Germline V gene data show CDR1 as SNHLY and CDR2 as FYNNEI. CDR3 length: 16 residues. The CDR3 coding sequence is TGTGCCAGCAGACAGCAGGGGGCCGGTAGCAATCAGCCCCAGCATTTT. Its translation: CASRQQGAGSNQPQHF.

The chain combines TRBV14 with TRBJ1-1; D may be TRBD1 (5 bases). Trimming took 8 bases from V and 4 from J, leaving 20 bases between them. The CDR3 spans 15 residues. Per the germline V gene, CDR1 is SGHDN and CDR2 is FVKESK. Here the CDR3 reads CASWLGGGMTTEAFF. The CDR3, as DNA: TGTGCCAGCTGGTTGGGGGGGGGTATGACCACTGAAGCTTTCTTT.

Comment on this clone: Other DNA sequences in the sample encode the same CDR3. The V call is TRBV7-2, the J call TRBJ1-1, with a tentative D call TRBD1 (5 bases). The CDR3 contains 13 residues. Germline V gives CDR1 SGHTA, CDR2 FQGNSA. Between the trimmed V and J ends, which lost 5 bases and 5 bases, there was a span of 12 bases. The CDR3 DNA is TGTGCCAGCAGCGTAAGTGGGGGGACTGAAGCTTTCTTT. This translates into CASSVSGGTEAFF.

The rearrangement joins TRBV5-6 to TRBJ2-7; 7 nucleotides match TRBD1. The V segment lost 3 bases and the J segment 6 bases; nucleotides outside the gene matches: 9. The germline V gene has CDR1 SGHDT and CDR2 YYEEEE. The CDR3 sequence is 14 residues long. The DNA for the CDR3 is TGTGCCAGCAGCTCAGGGGGTCCATCCGGCGAGCAGTACTTC. It translates to CASSSGGPSGEQYF.

J is TRBJ2-7 and V is TRBV9; 12 nucleotides align to TRBD1. Germline-derived CDR1 and CDR2 are SGDLS and YYNGEE. The V gene end was trimmed by 0 bases and the J gene end by 3 bases; junction bases not matched to a gene: 7. The CDR3 is made up of 17 amino acids. CDR3 sequence: CASSVGGTGGPDYEQYF. The CDR3 DNA reads TGTGCCAGCAGCGTAGGGGGGACAGGGGGCCCGGACTACGAGCAGTACTTC.

The genes are TRBV28 and TRBJ1-2, with 8 positions matching TRBD1. Germline V gene lookup returns CDR1 MDHEN and CDR2 SYDVKM. V dropped 9 bases and J dropped 3; count of bases not matched to a gene: 9. The CDR3 runs 14 residues. CDR3 residues: CASAPGGAYYGYTF. The CDR3 DNA reads TGTGCCAGTGCTCCAGGGGGCGCATACTATGGCTACACCTTC.